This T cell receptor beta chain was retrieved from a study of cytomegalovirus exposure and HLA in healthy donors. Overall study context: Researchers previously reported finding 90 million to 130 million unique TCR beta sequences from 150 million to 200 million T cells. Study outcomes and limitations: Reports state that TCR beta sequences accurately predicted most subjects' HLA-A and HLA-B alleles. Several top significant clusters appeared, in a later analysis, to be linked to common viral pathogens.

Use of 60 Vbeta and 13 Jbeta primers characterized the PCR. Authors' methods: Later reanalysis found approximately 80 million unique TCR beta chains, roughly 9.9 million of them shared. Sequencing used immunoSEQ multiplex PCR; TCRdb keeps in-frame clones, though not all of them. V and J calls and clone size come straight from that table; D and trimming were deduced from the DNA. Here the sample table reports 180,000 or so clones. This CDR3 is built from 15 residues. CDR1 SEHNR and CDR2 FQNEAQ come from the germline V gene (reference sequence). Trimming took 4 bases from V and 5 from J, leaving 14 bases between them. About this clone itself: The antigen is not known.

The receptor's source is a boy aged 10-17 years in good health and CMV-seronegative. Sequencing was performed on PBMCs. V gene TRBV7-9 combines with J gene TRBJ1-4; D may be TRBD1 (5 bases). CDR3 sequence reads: CASSSTDGSNEKLFF. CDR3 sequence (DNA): TGTGCCAGCAGCTCGACAGACGGCTCCAATGAAAAACTGTTTTTT.